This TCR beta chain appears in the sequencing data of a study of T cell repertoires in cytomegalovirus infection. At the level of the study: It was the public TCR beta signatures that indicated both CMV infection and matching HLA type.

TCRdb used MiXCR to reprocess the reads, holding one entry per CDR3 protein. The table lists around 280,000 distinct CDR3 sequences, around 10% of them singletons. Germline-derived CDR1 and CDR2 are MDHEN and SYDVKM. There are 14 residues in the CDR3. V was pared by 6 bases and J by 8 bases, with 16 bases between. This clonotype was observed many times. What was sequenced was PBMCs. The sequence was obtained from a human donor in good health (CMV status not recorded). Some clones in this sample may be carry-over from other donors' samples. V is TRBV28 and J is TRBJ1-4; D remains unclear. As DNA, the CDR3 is TGTGCCAGCAGCCGACCGTGGTATGAGGAAAAACTGTTTTTT. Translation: CASSRPWYEEKLFF.